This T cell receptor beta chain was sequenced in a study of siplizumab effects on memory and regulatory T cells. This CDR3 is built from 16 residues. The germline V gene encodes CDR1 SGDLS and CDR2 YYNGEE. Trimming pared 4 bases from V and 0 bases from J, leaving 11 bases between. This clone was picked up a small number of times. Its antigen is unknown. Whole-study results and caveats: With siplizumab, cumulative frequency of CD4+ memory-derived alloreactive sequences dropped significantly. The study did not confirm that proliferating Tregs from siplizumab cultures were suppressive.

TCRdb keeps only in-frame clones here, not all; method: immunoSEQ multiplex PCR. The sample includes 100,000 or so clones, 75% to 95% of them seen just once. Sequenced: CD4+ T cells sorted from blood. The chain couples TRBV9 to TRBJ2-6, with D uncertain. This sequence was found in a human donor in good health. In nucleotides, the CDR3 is TGTGCCAGCAGCCTCCCGTCTAACTCTGGGGCCAACGTCCTGACTTTC. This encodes CASSLPSNSGANVLTF.